Listed below are T cell receptor beta chains from one sample, sequenced in a study of blood T cell repertoires in COVID-19. The data were produced by immunoSEQ multiplex PCR, yet TCRdb's version contains in-frame clones alone and is incomplete. The data hold about 350,000 clones, with around nine tenths observed a single time. The sequenced material came from PBMCs or T cells enriched from blood (not recorded which). The receptors here all came from a woman between 25 and 40 years old who had been exposed to COVID-19. The CDR3 runs from the conserved cysteine through the conserved F or W. Each record gives: clone size, J gene, D gene, V gene, CDR3 protein, CDR3 DNA. The D gene is left open where the match is weak. Clone size is shown for a subset of rows, as once, few, many or a class of expanded clone.

-	TRBJ2-7	-	TRBV2	CASSGGQEGDEQYF	TGTGCCAGCAGTGGTGGGCAGGAAGGGGACGAGCAGTACTTC
-	TRBJ2-1	TRBD2	TRBV19	CASSTPSGISYNEQFF	TGTGCCAGTAGTACCCCTAGCGGGATCTCCTACAATGAGCAGTTCTTC
once	TRBJ2-5	-	TRBV6-2/TRBV6-3	CASSQTGTGRQTQYF	TGTGCCAGCAGTCAAACCGGGACTGGCCGGCAGACCCAGTACTTC
-	TRBJ2-7	-	TRBV28	CASSSASSPSYEQYF	TGTGCCAGCAGTTCCGCTTCCTCGCCTAGCTACGAGCAGTACTTC
-	TRBJ1-2	-	TRBV10-2	CATSGEGVYGYTF	TGCGCCACCTCCGGGGAGGGTGTCTATGGCTACACCTTC
-	TRBJ2-2	-	TRBV29-1	CSVASDRRAGELFF	TGCAGCGTCGCTAGCGACCGTAGAGCCGGGGAGCTGTTTTTT
-	TRBJ2-7	TRBD1	TRBV7-8	CASSRGQGDFYEQYF	TGTGCCAGCAGCCGGGGACAGGGGGACTTTTACGAGCAGTACTTC
-	TRBJ1-1	-	TRBV7-3	CASSLNGGGNTEAFF	TGTGCCAGCAGCTTAAACGGCGGGGGGAACACTGAAGCTTTCTTT
-	TRBJ2-1	TRBD2	TRBV6-1	CASSDRPHSGGGQFF	TGTGCCAGCAGTGATAGACCCCACAGCGGGGGGGGGCAGTTCTTC
-	TRBJ1-1	-	TRBV28	CASSPLVRNTEAFF	TGTGCCAGCAGTCCACTTGTACGGAACACTGAAGCTTTCTTT
-	TRBJ2-1	-	TRBV11-1	CASSLGTAINEQFF	TGTGCCAGCAGCTTAGGGACTGCCATCAATGAGCAGTTCTTC
-	TRBJ1-4	-	TRBV5-1	CASSWSGRGEKLFF	TGCGCCAGCAGCTGGTCGGGTAGGGGTGAAAAACTGTTTTTT
-	TRBJ1-1	TRBD1	TRBV24-1	CATSDPGDSNGGTEAFF	TGTGCCACCAGTGATCCAGGGGACAGCAATGGAGGCACTGAAGCTTTCTTT
-	TRBJ2-3	TRBD2	TRBV9	CASSAPGLQQYF	TGTGCCAGCAGCGCGCCGGGACTACAGCAGTATTTT
-	TRBJ2-1	TRBD2	TRBV9	CASSPKGSGRIYEQFF	TGTGCCAGCAGCCCCAAAGGGAGCGGGAGGATCTATGAGCAGTTCTTC
-	TRBJ1-5	-	TRBV15	CATSRDLAGQPQHF	TGTGCCACCAGCAGAGATCTGGCGGGTCAGCCCCAGCATTTT
-	TRBJ2-1	TRBD1	TRBV10-3	CAIRDRAEQFF	TGTGCCATCAGGGACAGGGCGGAGCAGTTCTTC
-	TRBJ1-5	-	TRBV12-3/TRBV12-4	CASGRGSDQHF	TGTGCCAGCGGGAGGGGGTCTGACCAGCATTTT
-	TRBJ1-1	TRBD1	TRBV6-5	CASSSGQGHTEAFF	TGTGCCAGCAGTTCCGGACAGGGACACACTGAAGCTTTCTTT
-	TRBJ1-4	-	TRBV5-1	CASSLVANQGEKLFF	TGCGCCAGCAGCTTGGTGGCCAACCAGGGTGAAAAACTGTTTTTT
-	TRBJ2-5	TRBD1	TRBV7-9	CASSLGTGEETQYF	TGTGCCAGCAGCTTAGGGACAGGGGAGGAGACCCAGTACTTC
-	TRBJ1-5	TRBD1	TRBV28	CASVQDRGYQPQHF	TGTGCCAGCGTCCAGGACAGGGGGTATCAGCCCCAGCATTTT
few	TRBJ2-7	TRBD2	TRBV9	CASSPYEAGSYEQYF	TGTGCCAGCAGCCCCTATGAAGCGGGATCCTACGAGCAGTACTTC
-	TRBJ1-2	TRBD1	TRBV27	CASSPGGSGYTF	TGTGCCAGCAGTCCAGGGGGCTCAGGCTACACCTTC
-	TRBJ2-7	-	TRBV12-3/TRBV12-4	CASRTTGSYEQYF	TGTGCCAGCAGGACGACAGGCAGCTATGAGCAGTACTTC
-	TRBJ2-1	TRBD1	TRBV28	CASSPGQGAYNEQFF	TGTGCCAGCAGTCCCGGACAGGGGGCGTACAATGAGCAGTTCTTC
-	TRBJ1-1	-	TRBV9	CASSVVGGGNTEAFF	TGTGCCAGCAGCGTAGTGGGGGGAGGGAACACTGAAGCTTTCTTT
-	TRBJ2-2	-	TRBV6-5	CASSLQPTNTGELFF	TGTGCCAGCAGTTTACAGCCCACGAACACCGGGGAGCTGTTTTTT
-	TRBJ1-2	-	TRBV28	CASSFRGYTF	TGTGCCAGCAGTTTTCGTGGCTACACCTTC
-	TRBJ2-2	TRBD2	TRBV4-1	CASSHIAGEGTGELFF	TGCGCCAGCAGCCATATAGCGGGAGAAGGCACCGGGGAGCTGTTTTTT
-	TRBJ1-3	TRBD1	TRBV5-8	CASSSWQGAQGNTIYF	TGTGCCAGCAGCTCGTGGCAGGGGGCGCAAGGAAACACCATATATTTT
-	TRBJ1-4	-	TRBV27	CASRLGPQGEKLFF	TGTGCCAGCAGGCTGGGCCCGCAGGGGGAAAAACTGTTTTTT
once	TRBJ1-2	-	TRBV28	CASSLVQGYGYTF	TGTGCCAGCAGTTTAGTGCAGGGCTATGGCTACACCTTC
-	TRBJ1-5	-	TRBV18	CASSPRTNQPQHF	TGTGCCAGCTCACCTCGGACAAATCAGCCCCAGCATTTT
-	TRBJ1-5	-	TRBV6-5	CATGRDPNQPQHF	TGTGCTACCGGGAGGGACCCCAATCAGCCCCAGCATTTT
-	TRBJ2-2	TRBD2	TRBV27	CASSLGLAGGPSIRTGELFF	TGTGCCAGCAGTTTAGGACTAGCGGGAGGGCCCTCTATAAGGACCGGGGAGCTGTTTTTT
-	TRBJ2-7	-	TRBV11-3	CASSLAQGLYYEQYF	TGTGCCAGCAGCTTAGCGCAGGGCCTTTATTACGAGCAGTACTTC
-	TRBJ2-7	TRBD1	TRBV2	CASTPGQGAEEQYF	TGTGCCAGCACTCCGGGACAGGGGGCGGAAGAGCAGTACTTC
-	TRBJ2-7	-	TRBV18	CASSPGGIQGGREQYF	TGTGCCAGCTCACCGGGCGGCATACAGGGGGGGCGCGAGCAGTACTTC
-	TRBJ2-7	TRBD2	TRBV27	CASSLRLAGDEQYF	TGTGCCAGCAGTTTAAGACTAGCGGGAGACGAGCAGTACTTC
once	TRBJ2-7	TRBD2	TRBV19	CASSIVVPSGSYSYEQYF	TGTGCCAGTAGTATCGTCGTTCCTAGCGGGAGTTACTCCTACGAGCAGTACTTC